Following are 13 T cell receptor beta chains from one sample sequenced in a study of type 1 and type 2 diabetes patients. Amplification started from genomic DNA. Multiplex PCR with 30 forward and 13 reverse primers amplified the TCR beta CDR3. TCRdb reprocessed the multiplex PCR reads with MiXCR, giving one entry per CDR3 protein. The sample has 280,000 or so distinct CDR3 sequences, roughly 44% seen once. Sequenced sample: peripheral blood mononuclear cells (PBMCs). These TCRs come from a man aged 18 to 29 with type 2 diabetes.

This clonotype was recorded at least ten times. This chain joins TRBV7-6 and TRBJ2-7; D uncertain. CDR3 length: 14 amino acids. Germline V lookup: CDR1 SGHVS, CDR2 FNYEAQ. V dropped 3 bases and J dropped 2 bases, with 11 bases sitting between them. This chain's CDR3 is CASSFGAATYEQYF. For the CDR3, the DNA is TGTGCCAGCAGCTTCGGCGCGGCGACCTACGAGCAGTACTTC. The entire variable domain, with the rest obtained from reference TRBV7-6 and TRBJ2-7, is as follows: GAGVSQSPRYKVTKRGQDVALRCDPISGHVSLYWYRQALGQGPEFLTYFNYEAQQDKSGLPNDRFSAERPEGSISTLTIQRTEQRDSAMYRCASSFGAATYEQYFGPGTRLTVT.

The CDR3 DNA reads as TGTGCCAGCAGTTTCAGACAGGAGAGGTCCCATAATTCACCCCTCCACTTT. Residues: CASSFRQERSHNSPLHF. J is TRBJ1-6 and V is TRBV28, with D perhaps TRBD1 (6 bases). The germline V gene encodes CDR1 MDHEN and CDR2 SYDVKM. The CDR3 runs to 17 residues. The V gene lost 3 bases and the J gene lost 5 bases, with 17 bases spanning the gap.

This clonotype was found a few times. The chain has TRBV27 and TRBJ2-1; D is ambiguous. The CDR3 length is 11 residues. The germline V and J ends were trimmed by 11 bases and 1 base, with 6 bases remaining between them. Germline V CDR1 and CDR2: MNHEY, SMNVEV (reference sequence). As DNA, the CDR3 is TGTGCCTGCGGTTCCTACAATGAGCAGTTCTTC. Translation: CACGSYNEQFF.

As regards this clonotype: Germline and junction disagree at one end, which may indicate a read error. V gene TRBV20-1 combines with J gene TRBJ1-1; a weak D match, TRBD1 (5 bases). The CDR3 runs 11 residues. The germline V gene has CDR1 DFQATT and CDR2 SNEGSKA (reference sequence). The CDR3 bases are TGCAGTGCTAGAGATATGGGGGGACTATTTTTT. Translating gives CSARDMGGLFF.

This clonotype has just a few counts. The rearrangement joins TRBV10-3 to TRBJ2-1; 11 nucleotides agree with TRBD2. Germline-derived CDR1 and CDR2 are ENHRY and SYGVKD. This CDR3 has 15 amino acids. The ends lost 7 bases at V and 3 bases at J; junction bases unmatched: 5. CDR3 sequence reads: CAIMYTSGGYNEQFF. The CDR3 DNA follows: TGTGCCATCATGTACACTAGCGGGGGCTACAATGAGCAGTTCTTC.

The chain links TRBV12-3 or TRBV12-4 to TRBJ1-4; possible D gene TRBD1, 6 bases. V lost 5 bases, J lost 7 bases, and 14 bases lay in between. The CDR3 consists of 14 residues. CDR3 region: CASSPQGFREKLFF. CDR3 in DNA: TGTGCCAGCAGTCCACAGGGTTTCCGTGAAAAACTGTTTTTT.

This clonotype showed up just a few times. This sequence joins TRBV19 and TRBJ2-6; no firm D call. This CDR3 contains 14 residues. CDR1 is LNHDA, CDR2 SQIVND, per germline (reference sequence). V was cut by 5 bases and J by 1 base, with 6 bases left in between. Here the CDR3 DNA reads TGTGCCAGTAGTGCCCTGTCTGGGGCCAACGTCCTGACTTTC. This translates into CASSALSGANVLTF. The whole variable domain, remainder taken from reference TRBV19 and TRBJ2-6, is DGGITQSPKYLFRKEGQNVTLSCEQNLNHDAMYWYRQDPGQGLRLIYYSQIVNDFQKGDIAEGYSVSREKKESFPLTVTSAQKNPTAFYLCASSALSGANVLTFGAGSRLTVL.

Turning to this clonotype: Mismatch with germline at one junction end may stem from a read error. The chain employs TRBV7-3 and TRBJ2-5, with D tentatively TRBD1 (5 bases). Germline V CDR1 and CDR2: SGHTA, FQGTGA. The CDR3 has 15 residues. The CDR3 DNA follows: TGTGCCACCAGCAGTCGGGTGCAGGGCCAAGAGACCCAGTACTTC. Its translation is CATSSRVQGQETQYF.

This clonotype has only a few counts. The chain is built from TRBV13 and TRBJ2-7; maybe TRBD2 (6 bases). The CDR3 length is 16 residues. Per the germline V gene, CDR1 is PRHDT and CDR2 is FYEKMQ (reference sequence). The ends were cut back, 5 bases at V and 1 base at J, with 18 bases in the middle. CDR3 in amino acids: CASSAEPGENSYEQYF. The CDR3 bases are TGTGCCAGCAGCGCCGAACCGGGAGAGAATTCCTACGAGCAGTACTTC.

The chain links TRBV12-5 to TRBJ1-5; D not certain. The V gene's germline CDR1 is LGHNT and CDR2 FRNRAP. The CDR3 consists of 14 residues. The ends were cut back, 2 bases at V and 5 bases at J, with 10 bases in the middle. CDR3 DNA: TGTGCTAGTGGTTTGAGCGGGCCCGATCAGCCCCAGCATTTT. Amino acids: CASGLSGPDQPQHF.

This clonotype was picked up one time. Compared with germline, one end of the junction differs, possibly owing to a read error. The V and J genes are TRBV20-1 and TRBJ2-3, with D possibly being TRBD1 (5 bases). Germline values: CDR1 DFQATT, CDR2 SNEGSKA (reference sequence). The CDR3 runs to 15 residues. The CDR3 region is CSARGRQGSADTQYF. The CDR3, as DNA: TGCAGTGCTAGAGGACGTCAGGGTTCCGCAGATACACAGTATTTT.

This clonotype has just a few counts. The CDR3 spells CATSRDRAGGKETQYF. The CDR3 DNA reads TGTGCCACCAGCAGAGATAGGGCAGGGGGTAAAGAGACCCAGTACTTC. V usage is TRBV15 and J usage is TRBJ2-5; TRBD1 matches at 7 bases. CDR1 and CDR2 (germline): LNHNV, YYDKDF (reference sequence). The CDR3 totals 16 residues. Germline trimming cut 0 bases from V and 3 bases from J; bases unmatched to any gene: 7. The complete variable domain, with remaining parts taken from reference TRBV15 and TRBJ2-5, reads DAMVIQNPRYQVTQFGKPVTLSCSQTLNHNVMYWYQQKSSQAPKLLFHYYDKDFNNEADTPDNFQSRRPNTSFCFLDIRSPGLGDTAMYLCATSRDRAGGKETQYFGPGTRLLVL.

The V call is TRBV19, the J call TRBJ2-4; the D call may be TRBD1 or TRBD2 (5 bases each). Germline CDR1 is LNHDA and CDR2 is SQIVND (reference sequence). This CDR3 comprises 16 residues. V lost 3 bases, J lost 3 bases, and 15 bases lay in between. This CDR3 is CASSISGTTGKNIQYF. The DNA for the CDR3 is TGTGCCAGTAGTATTTCTGGGACCACGGGCAAAAACATTCAGTACTTC.